Below, one TCR beta chain is given with its context. Its antigen is still unknown. This specimen comes from a study of OX40 agonist ivuxolimab in advanced cancers. Study at large: Antecedent anti-PD-1, anti-PD-L1 or anti-CTLA-4 therapy was permissible, with roughly 40% having received some.

Overall study findings and caveats: At doses 0.1 to 3.0 mg/kg, CD4+ and CD8+ clones expanded.

Clones were read by immunoSEQ multiplex PCR, and TCRdb kept only the in-frame ones, dropping some. The sample comprises 30,000 or so clones, 90% to 95% of which are singletons, and roughly 29% rests with the top ten. The V gene's germline CDR1 is SQVTM and CDR2 ANQGSEA. The CDR3 loop spans 13 amino acids. V was trimmed by 2 bases and J by 1 base, leaving 5 bases between them. The chain joins TRBV29-1 to TRBJ2-2; no firm D call. This clonotype was sampled from an adult with an advanced solid tumor such as melanoma, head and neck, liver or kidney cancer. The source was CD4+ or CD8+ T cells sorted from blood, collected in a trial of the OX40 agonist ivuxolimab. CDR3 sequence (DNA): TGCAGCGTTGAACTGGGGAACACCGGGGAGCTGTTTTTT. Protein product: CSVELGNTGELFF.